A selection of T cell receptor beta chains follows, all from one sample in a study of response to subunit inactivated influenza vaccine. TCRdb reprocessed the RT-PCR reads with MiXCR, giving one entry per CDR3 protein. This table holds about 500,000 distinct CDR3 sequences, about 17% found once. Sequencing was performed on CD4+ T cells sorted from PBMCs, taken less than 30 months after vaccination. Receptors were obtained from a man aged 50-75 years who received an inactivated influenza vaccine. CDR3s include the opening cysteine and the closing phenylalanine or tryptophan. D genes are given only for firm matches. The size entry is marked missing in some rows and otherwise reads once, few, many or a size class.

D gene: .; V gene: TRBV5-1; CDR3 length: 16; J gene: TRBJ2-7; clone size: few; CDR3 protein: CASSLAPGRRGNEQYF; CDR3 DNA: TGCGCCAGCAGCTTGGCCCCAGGACGCCGCGGGAACGAGCAGTACTTC
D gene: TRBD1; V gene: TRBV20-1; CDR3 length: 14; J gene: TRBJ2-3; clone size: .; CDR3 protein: CSAAGQGRADTQYF; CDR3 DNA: TGCAGTGCTGCGGGACAGGGAAGGGCAGATACGCAGTATTTT
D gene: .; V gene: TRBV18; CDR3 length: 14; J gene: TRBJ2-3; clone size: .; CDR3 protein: CASRTTGYTDTQYF; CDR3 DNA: TGTGCCAGCCGCACGACAGGCTACACAGATACGCAGTATTTT
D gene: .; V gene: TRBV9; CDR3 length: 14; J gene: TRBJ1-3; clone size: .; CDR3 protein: CASSVEASGNTIYF; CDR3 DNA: TGTGCCAGCAGCGTAGAGGCCTCTGGAAACACCATATATTTT
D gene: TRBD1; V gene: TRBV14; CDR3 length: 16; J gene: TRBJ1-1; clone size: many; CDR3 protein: CASSQGRYGTGVRAFF; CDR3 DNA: TGTGCCAGCAGCCAAGGCCGTTACGGGACAGGGGTGCGGGCTTTCTTT
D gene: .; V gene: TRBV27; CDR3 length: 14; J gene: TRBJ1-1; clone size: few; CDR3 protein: CASSSSGFDTEAFF; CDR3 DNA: TGTGCCAGCAGTTCTTCAGGGTTCGACACTGAAGCTTTCTTT
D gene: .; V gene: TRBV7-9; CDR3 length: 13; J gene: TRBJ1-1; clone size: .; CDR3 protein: CASSKRQNTEAFF; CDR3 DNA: TGTGCCAGCAGCAAGAGACAGAACACTGAAGCTTTCTTT
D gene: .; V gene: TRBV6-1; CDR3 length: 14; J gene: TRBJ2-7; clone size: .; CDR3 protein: CASSPGTVDYEQYF; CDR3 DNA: TGTGCCAGCAGCCCGGGGACTGTAGACTACGAGCAGTACTTC
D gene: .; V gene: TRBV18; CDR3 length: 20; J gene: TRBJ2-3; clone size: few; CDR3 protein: CASSPFPLRRALDGTDTQYF; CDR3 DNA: TGTGCCAGCTCACCATTCCCCCTGAGACGGGCCCTTGATGGCACAGATACGCAGTATTTT
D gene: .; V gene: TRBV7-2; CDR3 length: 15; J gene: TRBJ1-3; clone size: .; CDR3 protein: CASSLVGSGGNTIYF; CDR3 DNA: TGTGCCAGCAGCTTAGTTGGCTCGGGTGGAAACACCATATATTTT
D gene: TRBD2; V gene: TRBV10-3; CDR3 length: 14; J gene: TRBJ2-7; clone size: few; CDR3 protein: CAISVGTSGDEQYF; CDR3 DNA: TGTGCCATCAGTGTTGGGACTAGCGGGGACGAGCAGTACTTC
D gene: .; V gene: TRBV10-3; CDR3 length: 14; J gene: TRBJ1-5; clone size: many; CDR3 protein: CAISENQGIQPQHF; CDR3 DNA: TGTGCCATCAGTGAGAACCAGGGGATTCAGCCCCAGCATTTT
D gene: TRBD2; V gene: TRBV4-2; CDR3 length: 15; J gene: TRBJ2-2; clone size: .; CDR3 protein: CASSQSGTNTGELFF; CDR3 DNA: TGTGCCAGCAGCCAGAGCGGGACGAACACCGGGGAGCTGTTTTTT
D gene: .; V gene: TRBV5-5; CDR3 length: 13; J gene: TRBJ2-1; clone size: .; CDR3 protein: CASSLTGLREQFF; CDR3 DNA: TGTGCCAGCAGCTTAACAGGGTTGAGGGAGCAGTTCTTC
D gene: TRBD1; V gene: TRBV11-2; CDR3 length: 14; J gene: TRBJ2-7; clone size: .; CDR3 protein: CASSATTGGGEQYF; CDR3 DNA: TGTGCCAGCAGCGCGACGACAGGGGGGGGCGAGCAGTACTTC
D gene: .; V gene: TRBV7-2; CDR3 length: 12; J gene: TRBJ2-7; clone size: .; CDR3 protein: CASSLDSNEQYF; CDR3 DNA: TGTGCCAGCAGCTTAGACAGTAACGAGCAGTACTTC
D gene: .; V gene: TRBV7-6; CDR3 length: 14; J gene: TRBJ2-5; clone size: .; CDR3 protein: CASSPTGSEETQYF; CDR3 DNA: TGTGCCAGCAGCCCAACAGGGTCCGAAGAGACCCAGTACTTC
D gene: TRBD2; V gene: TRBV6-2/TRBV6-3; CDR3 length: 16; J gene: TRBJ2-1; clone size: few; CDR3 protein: CASSRGLAGPFNEQFF; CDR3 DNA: TGTGCCAGCAGCCGGGGGCTAGCGGGGCCGTTCAATGAGCAGTTCTTC
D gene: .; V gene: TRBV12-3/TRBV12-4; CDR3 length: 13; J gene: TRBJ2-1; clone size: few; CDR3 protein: CASSFQSRTQQFF; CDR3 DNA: TGTGCCAGCAGTTTTCAGTCGCGGACTCAGCAGTTCTTC
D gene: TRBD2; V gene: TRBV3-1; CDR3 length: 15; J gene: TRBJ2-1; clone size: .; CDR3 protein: CASSQVTSGGSEQFF; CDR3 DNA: TGTGCCAGCAGCCAAGTAACTAGCGGGGGGTCGGAACAGTTCTTC
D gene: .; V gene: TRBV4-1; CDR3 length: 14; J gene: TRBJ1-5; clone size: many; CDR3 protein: CASSPGHSNQPQHF; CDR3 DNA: TGCGCCAGCAGCCCCGGACACAGCAATCAGCCCCAGCATTTT
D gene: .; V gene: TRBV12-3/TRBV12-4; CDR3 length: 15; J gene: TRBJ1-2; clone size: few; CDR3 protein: CASSTGGTSSYGYTF; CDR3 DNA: TGTGCCAGCAGTACCGGTGGCACAAGCAGCTACGGCTACACCTTC
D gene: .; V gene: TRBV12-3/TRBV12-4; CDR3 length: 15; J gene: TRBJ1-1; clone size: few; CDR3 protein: CASIKSRAPNTEAFF; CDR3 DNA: TGTGCCAGCATCAAGAGCAGAGCCCCGAACACTGAAGCTTTCTTT
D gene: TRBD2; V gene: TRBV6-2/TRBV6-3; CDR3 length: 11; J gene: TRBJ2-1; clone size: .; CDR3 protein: CASSYERDQFF; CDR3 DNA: TGTGCCAGCAGTTACGAGCGGGACCAGTTCTTC
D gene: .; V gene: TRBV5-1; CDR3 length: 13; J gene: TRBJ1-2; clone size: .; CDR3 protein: CASSLDGIYGYTF; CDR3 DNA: TGCGCCAGCAGCTTGGACGGGATCTATGGCTACACCTTC
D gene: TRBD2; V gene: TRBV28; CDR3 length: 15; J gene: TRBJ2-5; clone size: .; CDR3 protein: CASSPGTSGKETQYF; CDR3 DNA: TGTGCCAGCAGTCCCGGGACTAGCGGGAAAGAGACCCAGTACTTC
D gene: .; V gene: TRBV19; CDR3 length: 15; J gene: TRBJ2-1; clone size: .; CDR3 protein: CASSPSTGVGNEQFF; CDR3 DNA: TGTGCCAGTAGTCCCTCTACGGGAGTCGGCAATGAGCAGTTCTTC
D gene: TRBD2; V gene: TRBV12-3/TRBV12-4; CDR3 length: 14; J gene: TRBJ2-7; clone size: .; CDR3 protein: CASSLSREGYEQYF; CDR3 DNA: TGTGCCAGCAGTTTATCGCGGGAGGGCTACGAGCAGTACTTC
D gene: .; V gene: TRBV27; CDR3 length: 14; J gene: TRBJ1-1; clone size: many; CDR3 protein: CASSFQGMNTEAFF; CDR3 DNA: TGTGCCAGCAGCTTCCAGGGGATGAACACTGAAGCTTTCTTT
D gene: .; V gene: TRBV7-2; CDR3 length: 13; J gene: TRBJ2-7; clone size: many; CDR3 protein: CASSLQGFREQYF; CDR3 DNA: TGTGCCAGCAGCTTACAGGGTTTCCGCGAGCAGTACTTC
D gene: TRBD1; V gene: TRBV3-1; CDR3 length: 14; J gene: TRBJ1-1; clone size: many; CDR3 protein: CASSQGQTNTEAFF; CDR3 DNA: TGTGCCAGCAGCCAGGGACAGACCAACACTGAAGCTTTCTTT